The T cell receptor beta chain described here comes from a study of T cell responses to AZD1222 COVID-19 vaccine. Overall study findings and caveats: Repertoire collection took place solely once the T cell response had peaked. The donors showed a predominance of white British ancestry and of females, with possible underestimation of clonal diversity. Unmutated regions of variants are reportedly targeted by nearly half of spike-specific TCRs. Increases in Spike-specific TCR breadth and depth were seen after two AZD1222 doses.

About this clone itself: The antigen is unknown.

TCRdb keeps only in-frame clones here, not all; method: immunoSEQ multiplex PCR. The profile covers about 140,000 clones, with roughly 90% appearing a single time and 5% to 5.5% taken by the ten largest. The receptor was derived from an adult who received the MenACWY meningococcal vaccine as a control. Sequences were derived from peripheral blood, sampled 28 days after the second dose of the MenACWY control vaccine.

CDR3 nucleotide sequence: TGTGCCAGCAGTTACGAAGGGGGCCGAGGAGGCTACACCTTC. Its translation is CASSYEGGRGGYTF. This chain links TRBV6-2 or TRBV6-3 with TRBJ1-2; 7 bases line up with TRBD1. The length of the CDR3 is 14 residues. In germline, CDR1 is MNHEY, CDR2 SVGEGT. After removal of 2 bases from V and 8 bases from J, the junction contained 8 bases not matched to a gene.